The 15 T cell receptor beta chains given below trace back to one sample, sequenced in a study of T cells in Graves' hyperthyroidism and ophthalmopathy. RNA transcripts provided the source from which TCR beta CDR3 regions were amplified. The HTBI set primed first-round TCR CDR3 RT-PCR. TCRdb analysed the multiplex PCR reads with MiXCR anew, one entry per CDR3 protein. The sample consists of 300,000 or so distinct CDR3 sequences, roughly a fifth of them appearing once. The sample comprised blood. All receptors come from a woman between 45 and 65 years old with Graves' hyperthyroidism.

Ten or more counts support this clonotype. The rearrangement uses TRBV20-1 and TRBJ1-3; a weak D match, TRBD1 (5 bases). The V gene's germline CDR1 is DFQATT and CDR2 SNEGSKA (reference sequence). The V end was cut by 6 bases, the J end by 1 base, with 13 bases between. The CDR3 is made up of 14 amino acids. The CDR3 region is CSAWVGTSGNTIYF. In nucleotides, the CDR3 is TGCAGTGCCTGGGTAGGGACTTCTGGAAACACCATATATTTT.

This clonotype showed up just once. A much larger clone lies a single base off, so this may be a read error. The chain joins TRBV7-2 to TRBJ2-5; TRBD1 matches at 7 bases. There are 11 residues in the CDR3. Germline V lookup: CDR1 SGHTA, CDR2 FQGNSA. CDR3 in DNA: TGTGCCAGGAGCTCGGGACAGTTGAGGTACTTC. This codes for CARSSGQLRYF. Variable domain in full (rest from reference TRBV7-2 and TRBJ2-5): GAGVSQSPSNKVTEKGKDVELRCDPISGHTALYWYRQSLGQGLEFLIYFQGNSAPDKSGLPSDRFSAERTGGSVSTLTIQRTQQEDSAVYLCARSSGQLRYFGPGTRLLVL.

V gene TRBV10-3 combines with J gene TRBJ2-5; perhaps TRBD2 as D (6 bases). Germline-derived CDR1 and CDR2 are ENHRY and SYGVKD. V was trimmed by 2 bases and J by 5 bases, leaving 12 bases between them. The CDR3 extends over 14 amino acids. The CDR3 region is CAISEGGAQETQYF. DNA for the CDR3: TGTGCCATCAGTGAGGGAGGGGCCCAGGAGACCCAGTACTTC.

Remarks on this clonotype: The junction differs from germline at one of its ends, possibly a read error. The chain recombines TRBV6-1 with TRBJ1-4, with 7 bases identical to TRBD1. This CDR3 has 14 amino acids. CDR1 is MNHNS and CDR2 is SASEGT in the germline V gene. Written as DNA, the CDR3 is TGTGCCAGCGGTGAGGACAGGCGGAATGAAAAACTGTTTTTT. This sequence encodes CASGEDRRNEKLFF.

The chain uses TRBV7-2 and TRBJ2-1; 16 nucleotides agree with TRBD2. This CDR3 spans 18 amino acids. CDR1 and CDR2 from the germline V gene are SGHTA and FQGNSA. J gave up 2 bases and V 5 bases, and 6 bases lay outside the gene matches. The CDR3 sequence: CASSTGLAGGLPYNEQFF. The CDR3 bases are TGTGCCAGCAGCACGGGACTAGCGGGGGGGTTGCCCTACAATGAGCAGTTCTTC.

V is TRBV28 and J is TRBJ2-2; TRBD1 is a possible D gene (6 bases). Per germline, CDR1 MDHEN and CDR2 SYDVKM. V was shortened by 6 bases and J by 6 bases, with 17 bases between the two germline ends. This CDR3 has 15 residues. This chain's CDR3 is CASSPPWGRAGELFF. CDR3 nucleotides: TGTGCCAGCAGCCCCCCCTGGGGGCGCGCCGGGGAGCTGTTTTTT. The entire variable domain, with the rest obtained from reference TRBV28 and TRBJ2-2, is as follows: DVKVTQSSRYLVKRTGEKVFLECVQDMDHENMFWYRQDPGLGLRLIYFSYDVKMKEKGDIPEGYSVSREKKERFSLILESASTNQTSMYLCASSPPWGRAGELFFGEGSRLTVL.

This clonotype was recorded at least ten times. The chain recombines TRBV2 with TRBJ1-1; 7 nucleotides match TRBD1. Germline V gene data show CDR1 as SNHLY and CDR2 as FYNNEI. After removal of 0 bases from V and 4 bases from J, the junction contained 5 bases not matched to a gene. The CDR3 has 15 residues. CDR3 sequence reads: CASSEARQGITEAFF. The CDR3 nucleotides are TGTGCCAGCAGTGAAGCTCGACAGGGTATCACTGAAGCTTTCTTT.

This clonotype occurred many times. The gene calls are TRBV7-9 and TRBJ2-7; 10 bases line up with TRBD1. The CDR3 has 13 amino acids. The V gene end was trimmed by 4 bases and the J gene end by 10 bases; junction bases not matched to a gene: 7. Looked up from germline, CDR1 is SEHNR and CDR2 is FQNEAQ (reference sequence). CDR3 in amino acids: CASSSDRGNEQYF. CDR3 bases: TGTGCCAGCAGCTCGGACAGGGGGAATGAACAGTACTTC.

The chain couples TRBV9 to TRBJ1-2, with TRBD1 identical over 8 bases. Germline assignment: CDR1 SGDLS and CDR2 YYNGEE. The CDR3 has 15 amino acids. With 3 bases clipped from V and 8 bases from J, the junction kept 12 bases outside the gene matches. CDR3 sequence: CASSAIPQGAYGYTF. CDR3 coding DNA: TGTGCCAGCAGCGCCATCCCCCAGGGGGCGTACGGCTACACCTTC.

The sample holds many counts of this clonotype. The V call is TRBV6-1, the J call TRBJ2-7; tentatively, D is TRBD2 (6 bases). Trimming removed 3 bases from V and 2 bases from J, with 8 bases in between. The germline CDR1 and CDR2 sequences are MNHNS and SASEGT. The CDR3 length is 13 residues. The CDR3 is CASSDRGTYEQYF. CDR3 coding DNA: TGTGCCAGCAGTGATCGGGGGACCTACGAGCAGTACTTC.

With regard to this clonotype: This clone may be a read error of a much larger clone one base away. This sequence joins TRBV20-1 and TRBJ1-2; possibly TRBD1 for D (6 bases). The germline V and J ends were trimmed by 3 bases and 5 bases, with 22 bases remaining between them. The CDR3 is 16 amino acids. CDR1 is DFQATT, CDR2 SNEGSKA, per germline (reference sequence). CDR3: CSASDPLDRRTYGYTF. CDR3 sequence (DNA): TGCAGTGCTAGTGACCCGCTAGACAGGAGAACATATGGCTACACCTTC.

CDR3 in DNA: TGTGCCAGCAGGACCCTCGGTCGCGGAGTGAACACCGGGGAGCTGTTTTTT. This codes for CASRTLGRGVNTGELFF. The genes are TRBV2 and TRBJ2-2; no clear D. The CDR3 totals 17 residues. Trimming shortened V by 6 bases and J by 1 base, and 18 bases separated the two germline ends. Germline V gives CDR1 SNHLY, CDR2 FYNNEI.

This clonotype was counted ten times or more. The chain carries TRBV2 and TRBJ2-1; 8 positions match TRBD1. Germline assignment: CDR1 SNHLY and CDR2 FYNNEI. V was pared by 6 bases and J by 14 bases, with 9 bases of the junction left unmatched. This CDR3 spans 12 amino acids. CDR3 DNA sequence: TGTGCCAGCAGCGGCAGGGGGCTATGGGAGTTCTTC. It encodes CASSGRGLWEFF.

The sample holds many counts of this clonotype. The chain couples TRBV18 to TRBJ2-3, with D possibly being TRBD1 or TRBD2 (5 bases each). V was clipped by 11 bases and J by 2 bases, with 11 bases between them. CDR3 size: 12 residues. Looked up from germline, CDR1 is KGHSH and CDR2 is LQKENI. In DNA, the CDR3 is TGTGCCGGCACGGGGCCCACAGATACGCAGTATTTT. It is translated as CAGTGPTDTQYF.

This clonotype was counted ten times or more. For the CDR3, the DNA is TGTGCCAGCAGTTTATCAGGGCGCAACGAGCAGTACTTC. Protein sequence: CASSLSGRNEQYF. The rearrangement links TRBV28 to TRBJ2-7; D might be TRBD1 (5 bases). Per germline, CDR1 MDHEN and CDR2 SYDVKM. This CDR3 region has 13 residues. Trimming cost V 1 base and J 5 bases, with 9 bases left between them.